This T cell receptor beta chain was identified in a study of beta chain features in type 1 diabetes. The study's findings and limits: Shortening of TCRB CDR3s, moderate but significant, appeared in all four CD4+ subsets of Type 1 diabetes patients.

This clone has a handful of counts. Its antigen is still unknown. Trimming shortened V by 2 bases and J by 4 bases, and 18 bases separated the two germline ends. CDR3 length: 16 amino acids. Germline assignment: CDR1 SGHDT and CDR2 YYEEEE. The whole isolated RNA underwent reverse transcription, so sequencing captured expressed TCRB transcripts. Here immunoSEQ multiplex PCR was the method, and the copy in TCRdb shows in-frame clones only, minus some. The table includes approximately 600,000 clones, approximately 13% detected once. The sample comprised naive CD4+ T cells from blood. The chain combines TRBV5-6 with TRBJ2-5; a possible D gene is TRBD1 (6 bases). The clonotype originates from a man younger than 40 with type 1 diabetes. The CDR3 loop reads CASSFTVLGAGETQYF. The CDR3 nucleotides are TGTGCCAGCAGCTTTACGGTATTGGGGGCCGGAGAGACCCAGTACTTC.